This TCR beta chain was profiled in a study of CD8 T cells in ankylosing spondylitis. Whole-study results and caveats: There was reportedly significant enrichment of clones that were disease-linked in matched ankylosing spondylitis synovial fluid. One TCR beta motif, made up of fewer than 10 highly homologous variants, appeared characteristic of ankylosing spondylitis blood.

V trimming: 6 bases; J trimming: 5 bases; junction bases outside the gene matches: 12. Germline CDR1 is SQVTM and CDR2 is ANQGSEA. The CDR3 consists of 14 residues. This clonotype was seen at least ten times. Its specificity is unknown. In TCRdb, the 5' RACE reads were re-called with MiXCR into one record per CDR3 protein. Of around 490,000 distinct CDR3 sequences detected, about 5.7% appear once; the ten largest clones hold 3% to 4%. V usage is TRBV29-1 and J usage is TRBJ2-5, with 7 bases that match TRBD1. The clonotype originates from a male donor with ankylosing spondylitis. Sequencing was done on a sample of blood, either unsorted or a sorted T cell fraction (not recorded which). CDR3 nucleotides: TGCAGCGTACCCGACAGGGTGAGATACGAGACCCAGTACTTC. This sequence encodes CSVPDRVRYETQYF.